This TCR beta chain stems from a study of blood T cell repertoires in COVID-19. At the level of the study: T cells, B-cell-depleted T cells, or PBMCs supplied cDNA or gDNA.

Under the authors' procedure: Estimation of nucleated cell counts was performed using reference gene primer amplification. Produced via immunoSEQ multiplex PCR; TCRdb's table is partial and in-frame only. V and J calls and clone size follow that table, whereas D and trimming were derived from the DNA. This table has roughly 150,000 clones, about four fifths appearing once. This clone turned up a few times. The CDR3 covers 16 residues. Germline V CDR1 and CDR2: LGHNA, YNFKEQ. The ends were cut back, 0 bases at V and 7 bases at J, with 15 bases in the middle. The sequence came from a man aged 55-75 years with acute or convalescent COVID-19. Source material: peripheral blood. This chain uses TRBV4-2 with TRBJ1-4, with a possible D match to TRBD1 (5 bases). In DNA, the CDR3 is TGTGCCAGCAGCCAAGATCATAAGGGGATAAGTGAAAAACTGTTTTTT. It is translated as CASSQDHKGISEKLFF.